The 26 T cell receptor beta chains reported below all come from one sample, sequenced in a study of T cell responses to AZD1222 COVID-19 vaccine. The protocol was immunoSEQ multiplex PCR, while the TCRdb copy is restricted to in-frame clones and leaves out a portion. The sample lists 70,000 to 85,000 clones; around 86% were seen once. This sample comprised peripheral blood, obtained on day 0 of AZD1222 vaccination. Source of these receptors: an adult in good health.

CDR3: CASSFGGANTGELFF. Here the CDR3 DNA reads TGTGCCAGCAGTTTTGGGGGGGCGAACACCGGGGAGCTGTTTTTT. The V call is TRBV27, the J call TRBJ2-2; 7 bases match TRBD2. After removal of 3 bases from V and 0 bases from J, the junction contained 1 base not matched to a gene. Germline CDR1 and CDR2: MNHEY and SMNVEV (reference sequence). The CDR3 is 15 residues long.

V usage is TRBV2 and J usage is TRBJ1-1; D perhaps matches TRBD1 (5 bases). CDR3 length: 13 residues. CDR1 and CDR2 from the germline V gene are SNHLY and FYNNEI. Deletions cut 8 bases from V and 4 bases from J, with 14 bases between. The chain's CDR3 is CASGGEEGTEAFF. For the CDR3, the DNA is TGTGCCAGCGGGGGGGAGGAGGGCACTGAAGCTTTCTTT.

The chain joins TRBV29-1 to TRBJ2-2; TRBD1 agrees at 9 bases. In germline, CDR1 is SQVTM, CDR2 ANQGSEA. There are 15 residues in the CDR3. V lost 2 bases to trimming and J lost 6 bases; unmatched junction nucleotides: 7. CDR3 protein: CSVEKWGQGAGELFF. The DNA for the CDR3 is TGCAGCGTTGAAAAGTGGGGACAGGGCGCCGGGGAGCTGTTTTTT.

The J gene is TRBJ2-5, the V gene TRBV29-1; 8 nucleotides line up with TRBD1. Trimming cost V 6 bases and J 3 bases; bases outside gene matches: 3. From germline, CDR1 is SQVTM and CDR2 ANQGSEA. This CDR3 comprises 12 residues. The CDR3 sequence: CSVWTGKETQYF. The CDR3 coding sequence is TGCAGCGTATGGACAGGGAAAGAGACCCAGTACTTC.

The chain's CDR3 is CSVGTTPSTDTQYF. The CDR3 DNA sequence: TGCAGCGTAGGGACAACTCCTAGCACAGATACGCAGTATTTT. The chain has TRBV29-1 and TRBJ2-3; D is possibly TRBD1 (6 bases). The germline V and J ends were trimmed by 6 bases and 0 bases, with 13 bases remaining between them. The CDR3 sequence is 14 residues long. CDR1 is SQVTM, CDR2 ANQGSEA, per germline.

The gene calls are TRBV5-1 and TRBJ1-2; maybe TRBD1 (6 bases). CDR1 and CDR2 (germline): SGHRS, YFSETQ. The CDR3 runs 14 residues. The germline V and J ends were trimmed by 4 bases and 2 bases, with 12 bases remaining between them. DNA for the CDR3: TGCGCCAGCAGCGGGGGGGCAGAGAACTATGGCTACACCTTC. Translation: CASSGGAENYGYTF.

The V call is TRBV4-3, the J call TRBJ2-3; 7 positions match TRBD2. The CDR3 contains 18 residues. Trimming at V came to 0 bases and at J to 0 bases, leaving 9 bases not matched to a gene. CDR1 and CDR2 (germline): LGHNA, YSLEER. CDR3 DNA: TGCGCCAGCAGCCAAGAGATTAGACTAGCAGCTAGCACAGATACGCAGTATTTT. Its translation is CASSQEIRLAASTDTQYF.

The rearrangement uses TRBV30 and TRBJ1-6; the match to TRBD1 covers 9 bases. The CDR3 spans 17 residues. Trimming at V came to 4 bases and at J to 6 bases, leaving 13 bases not matched to a gene. Germline V gene data show CDR1 as GTSNPN and CDR2 as SVGIG (reference sequence). The CDR3 reads CAWMGNLPGQGNSPLHF. CDR3 sequence (DNA): TGTGCCTGGATGGGGAACCTACCGGGACAGGGTAATTCACCCCTCCACTTT.

The chain is built from TRBV28 and TRBJ1-2; D not resolved. Trimming removed 3 bases from V and 5 bases from J, with 13 bases in between. This CDR3 comprises 14 residues. Germline V gene data show CDR1 as MDHEN and CDR2 as SYDVKM. CDR3 in DNA: TGTGCCAGCAGTTTCCCCCCGGAGGCATATGGCTACACCTTC. Its translation: CASSFPPEAYGYTF.

The genes are TRBV28 and TRBJ2-6, with 8 positions matching TRBD1. J lost 3 bases, V lost 5 bases, and 12 bases had no gene match. The CDR3 has 18 residues. Germline-derived CDR1 and CDR2 are MDHEN and SYDVKM. CDR3 DNA: TGTGCCAGCAGTACCCGGACAGGGACCTTGGTTGGGGCCAACGTCCTGACTTTC. Protein: CASSTRTGTLVGANVLTF.

The chain recombines TRBV15 with TRBJ2-5; a possible D gene is TRBD2 (5 bases). The CDR3 is 14 amino acids. Germline V lookup: CDR1 LNHNV, CDR2 YYDKDF (reference sequence). The V end lost 0 bases, the J end lost 3 bases, and 8 bases lay between the germline ends. The CDR3 here is CATSRDYSEETQYF. Here the CDR3 DNA reads TGTGCCACCAGCAGAGATTATAGCGAAGAGACCCAGTACTTC.

This clone was recorded only once. V gene TRBV19 combines with J gene TRBJ1-5, with D maybe TRBD1 (5 bases). Between the trimmed V and J ends, which lost 6 bases and 6 bases, there was a span of 9 bases. The germline V gene encodes CDR1 LNHDA and CDR2 SQIVND (reference sequence). CDR3 size: 12 residues. For the CDR3, the DNA is TGTGCCAGTAGGGGGGAGGGTCAGCCCCAGCATTTT. Its translation: CASRGEGQPQHF.

The chain employs TRBV7-2 and TRBJ1-4; D remains unclear. V was clipped by 1 base and J by 4 bases, with 10 bases between them. This CDR3 has 15 amino acids. Germline CDR1 reads SGHTA; CDR2 reads FQGNSA. The chain's CDR3 is CASSLEASFNEKLFF. CDR3 nucleotides: TGTGCCAGCAGCTTAGAAGCCAGCTTTAATGAAAAACTGTTTTTT.

The V gene is TRBV5-1, the J gene TRBJ1-1; D call uncertain. V was trimmed by 2 bases and J by 3 bases, leaving 11 bases between them. CDR1 is SGHRS, CDR2 YFSETQ, per germline. The CDR3 extends over 14 amino acids. The CDR3 spells CASSFGRGYTEAFF. Here the CDR3 DNA reads TGCGCCAGCAGCTTTGGCAGAGGGTACACTGAAGCTTTCTTT.

CDR3: CASSPRGGPTFDEQYF. CDR3 DNA sequence: TGCGCCAGCAGCCCCAGGGGAGGGCCCACATTCGACGAGCAGTACTTC. This chain connects TRBV4-3 to TRBJ2-7; D may be TRBD2 (7 bases). This CDR3 is built from 16 residues. Germline CDR1 is LGHNA and CDR2 is YSLEER. V was pared by 4 bases and J by 5 bases, with 21 bases between.

This clone was recorded a few times. This chain links TRBV7-2 with TRBJ2-2, with D possibly called TRBD1 or TRBD2 (6 bases each). Trimming removed 7 bases at V and 6 bases at J, with 18 bases between. The CDR3 loop spans 15 amino acids. Germline CDR1 is SGHTA and CDR2 is FQGNSA. For the CDR3, the DNA is TGTGCCAGCAAGTTAGCGACAGGCGGGGCCGGGGAGCTGTTTTTT. Translating it yields CASKLATGGAGELFF.

This chain uses TRBV18 with TRBJ1-1; a weak D match, TRBD1 (6 bases). The germline V and J ends were trimmed by 3 bases and 0 bases, with 11 bases remaining between them. The CDR3 contains 15 residues. Germline assignment: CDR1 KGHSH and CDR2 LQKENI. The CDR3: CASSPRQEMNTEAFF. CDR3 nucleotides: TGTGCCAGCTCACCCCGACAGGAGATGAACACTGAAGCTTTCTTT.

This chain links TRBV9 with TRBJ1-2; D is ambiguous. Germline V gene data show CDR1 as SGDLS and CDR2 as YYNGEE. Trimming stripped 2 bases from V and 0 bases from J, with 14 bases between. The CDR3 has 16 residues. CDR3 loop: CASSVGLGDSNYGYTF. The CDR3 DNA follows: TGTGCCAGCAGCGTTGGTCTTGGAGACTCTAACTATGGCTACACCTTC.

This sequence joins TRBV6-2 or TRBV6-3 and TRBJ2-1; 11 nucleotides agree with TRBD2. J gave up 0 bases and V 2 bases, and 9 bases lay outside the gene matches. This CDR3 comprises 19 residues. The germline V gene has CDR1 MNHEY and CDR2 SVGEGT. The CDR3 region has the DNA TGTGCCAGCAGTTACCCTGGGACTAGCGGCTACTACTCCTACAATGAGCAGTTCTTC. Its translation: CASSYPGTSGYYSYNEQFF.

CDR3: CASSYEDSPLHF. The DNA for the CDR3 is TGTGCCAGCAGTTATGAGGATTCACCCCTCCACTTT. The chain combines TRBV6-2 or TRBV6-3 with TRBJ1-6; no definite D call. Deletions cut 3 bases from V and 8 bases from J, with 5 bases between. The CDR3 length is 12 residues. Germline V gene lookup returns CDR1 MNHEY and CDR2 SVGEGT.

This clone appeared once. This may be a read error, as it is one base from a much larger clone. The genes are TRBV28 and TRBJ1-2, with D perhaps matching TRBD1 (5 bases). V lost 2 bases and J 12 bases, leaving 19 bases between the germline ends. Looked up from germline, CDR1 is MDHEN and CDR2 is SYDVKM. The CDR3 extends over 14 amino acids. The CDR3 DNA is TGTGCCAGCAGTTTAGGGGCCGCAGCCGCCGGCCACACCTTC. Residues: CASSLGAAAAGHTF.

The chain combines TRBV5-1 with TRBJ2-1; 12 bases line up with TRBD2. Germline values: CDR1 SGHRS, CDR2 YFSETQ. The V gene end was trimmed by 5 bases and the J gene end by 6 bases; junction bases not matched to a gene: 9. CDR3 size: 16 residues. CDR3 loop: CASSQSELAGGNEQFF. Written as DNA, the CDR3 is TGCGCCAGCAGTCAGTCAGAACTAGCGGGAGGCAATGAGCAGTTCTTC. Full variable domain (remainder filled in from reference TRBV5-1 and TRBJ2-1): KAGVTQTPRYLIKTRGQQVTLSCSPISGHRSVSWYQQTPGQGLQFLFEYFSETQRNKGNFPGRFSGRQFSNSRSEMNVSTLELGDSALYLCASSQSELAGGNEQFFGPGTRLTVL.

The chain uses TRBV7-2 and TRBJ1-5; tentative D call: TRBD1 (5 bases). This CDR3 region has 15 residues. CDR1 is SGHTA and CDR2 is FQGNSA in the germline V gene. V lost 5 bases and J lost 2, with 13 bases in between. The CDR3 region has the DNA TGTGCCAGCAGCCCCCGGGTGGGGGGCAATCAGCCCCAGCATTTT. Its translation is CASSPRVGGNQPQHF.

The rearrangement uses TRBV4-2 and TRBJ2-3, with a tentative D call TRBD2 (6 bases). The germline gives CDR1 LGHNA, CDR2 YNFKEQ. The V and J ends lost 1 base and 0 bases respectively, with 14 bases between them. The CDR3 consists of 17 residues. The CDR3 here is CASSQVWGDASTDTQYF. The DNA for the CDR3 is TGTGCCAGCAGCCAAGTGTGGGGGGACGCTAGCACAGATACGCAGTATTTT.

The chain carries TRBV9 and TRBJ2-2, with 8 bases identical to TRBD2. Per germline, CDR1 SGDLS and CDR2 YYNGEE. This CDR3 has 14 residues. With 4 bases clipped from V and 5 bases from J, the junction kept 4 bases outside the gene matches. The CDR3 loop reads CASSTGGLTGELFF. The DNA for the CDR3 is TGTGCCAGCAGCACGGGAGGGTTGACCGGGGAGCTGTTTTTT. Variable domain in full (rest from reference TRBV9 and TRBJ2-2): DSGVTQTPKHLITATGQRVTLRCSPRSGDLSVYWYQQSLDQGLQFLIQYYNGEERAKGNILERFSAQQFPDLHSELNLSSLELGDSALYFCASSTGGLTGELFFGEGSRLTVL.

The rearrangement joins TRBV28 to TRBJ1-1; D is possibly TRBD1 (5 bases). Germline V gene lookup returns CDR1 MDHEN and CDR2 SYDVKM. V dropped 6 bases and J dropped 2 bases, with 10 bases sitting between them. The CDR3 extends over 13 amino acids. CDR3 coding DNA: TGTGCCAGCAGGCAGACAGCTAACACTGAAGCTTTCTTT. Protein sequence: CASRQTANTEAFF.